Below are 10 T cell receptor beta chains sequenced from a single sample in a study of blood T cell repertoires in COVID-19. Generated by immunoSEQ multiplex PCR, the TCRdb table keeps only in-frame clones and is missing some. The sample has 75,000 to 95,000 clones, 75% to 85% seen once; the top ten hold roughly a third. Sequences were obtained from peripheral blood. All receptors come from a man aged 60-69 years with COVID-19, enrolled during active disease.

This chain connects TRBV5-1 to TRBJ2-1; D is possibly TRBD1 (5 bases). The germline V gene encodes CDR1 SGHRS and CDR2 YFSETQ. Between the trimmed V and J ends, which lost 4 bases and 1 base, there was a span of 21 bases. The length of the CDR3 is 18 residues. The CDR3 DNA follows: TGCGCCAGCAGCACAGGCGGAAGGGGCCTGGGTTCCTACAATGAGCAGTTCTTC. Encoded protein: CASSTGGRGLGSYNEQFF.

Here the CDR3 reads CASSQDRDTQYF. The CDR3 DNA reads as TGTGCCAGCAGCCAAGATCGAGATACGCAGTATTTT. The chain carries TRBV3-1 (or the pseudogene TRBV3-2) and TRBJ2-3; D not resolved. Trimming cost V 0 bases and J 5 bases, with 3 bases left between them. There are 12 residues in the CDR3. Germline V lookup: CDR1 LGHDT, CDR2 YNNKEL (reference sequence).

The chain is built from TRBV5-5 and TRBJ1-1; 7 bases agree with TRBD1. From germline, CDR1 is SGHKS and CDR2 YYEKEE (reference sequence). There are 14 residues in the CDR3. V trimming: 3 bases; J trimming: 1 base; junction bases outside the gene matches: 3. The DNA for the CDR3 is TGTGCCAGCAGCTCGGGACAGACGAACACTGAAGCTTTCTTT. Translation: CASSSGQTNTEAFF.

The chain couples TRBV7-3 to TRBJ1-3, with TRBD1 as a possible D gene (6 bases). Trimming stripped 2 bases from V and 4 bases from J, with 12 bases between. CDR3 size: 15 residues. Germline assignment: CDR1 SGHTA and CDR2 FQGTGA. CDR3 region: CASSLRWGPGNTIYF. Written as DNA, the CDR3 is TGTGCCAGCAGCTTACGGTGGGGGCCAGGAAACACCATATATTTT.

The chain uses TRBV6-5 and TRBJ1-2; 7 nucleotides agree with TRBD1. Germline assignment: CDR1 MNHEY and CDR2 SVGAGI. The CDR3 sequence is 14 residues long. J lost 4 bases, V lost 5 bases, and 7 bases had no gene match. The CDR3 loop is CASSQGTAFYGYTF. In DNA, the CDR3 is TGTGCCAGCAGTCAGGGGACAGCTTTCTATGGCTACACCTTC.

The chain joins TRBV5-5 to TRBJ2-3, with D maybe TRBD2 (5 bases). The germline V gene encodes CDR1 SGHKS and CDR2 YYEKEE (reference sequence). There are 12 residues in the CDR3. With 4 bases removed from V and 5 bases from J, the gap between germline ends came to 8 bases. The CDR3 nucleotides are TGTGCCAGCAGCGCCCGGGGAGATACGCAGTATTTT. Translated, it gives CASSARGDTQYF.

Of note for this clone: Other DNA variants within this sample encode the same CDR3. This chain connects TRBV19 to TRBJ1-1; D is ambiguous. V was trimmed by 6 bases and J by 1 base, leaving 9 bases between them. The germline V gene has CDR1 LNHDA and CDR2 SQIVND (reference sequence). The CDR3 totals 13 residues. The CDR3 nucleotides read TGTGCCAGTAGCACCGGCGGGAACACTGAAGCTTTCTTT. This gives the protein CASSTGGNTEAFF.

V is TRBV3-1 (or the pseudogene TRBV3-2) and J is TRBJ2-1; D is perhaps TRBD2 (6 bases). Looked up from germline, CDR1 is LGHDT and CDR2 is YNNKEL (reference sequence). V lost 2 bases and J 6 bases, leaving 14 bases between the germline ends. The CDR3 is made up of 15 amino acids. The CDR3 loop reads CASSQWEATGNEQFF. CDR3 in DNA: TGTGCCAGCAGCCAATGGGAGGCTACAGGCAATGAGCAGTTCTTC.

This rearrangement joins TRBV18 to TRBJ1-6; D is undetermined. Germline CDR1 is KGHSH and CDR2 is LQKENI. The CDR3 length is 15 residues. Trimming stripped 3 bases from V and 4 bases from J, with 10 bases between. CDR3 sequence (DNA): TGTGCCAGCTCACCCCAGGTCGCTTATAATTCACCCCTCCACTTT. It translates to CASSPQVAYNSPLHF.

This clone has just a few counts. The V call is TRBV3-1 (or the pseudogene TRBV3-2), the J call TRBJ1-1; 9 positions match TRBD1. V gave up 0 bases and J gave up 9 bases; unmatched junction bases: 17. The CDR3 is 18 amino acids. Germline values: CDR1 LGHDT, CDR2 YNNKEL (reference sequence). The CDR3 protein is CASSQDLGLRQGVRKAFF. CDR3 nucleotide sequence: TGTGCCAGCAGCCAAGATCTCGGACTAAGACAGGGGGTTAGGAAAGCTTTCTTT.